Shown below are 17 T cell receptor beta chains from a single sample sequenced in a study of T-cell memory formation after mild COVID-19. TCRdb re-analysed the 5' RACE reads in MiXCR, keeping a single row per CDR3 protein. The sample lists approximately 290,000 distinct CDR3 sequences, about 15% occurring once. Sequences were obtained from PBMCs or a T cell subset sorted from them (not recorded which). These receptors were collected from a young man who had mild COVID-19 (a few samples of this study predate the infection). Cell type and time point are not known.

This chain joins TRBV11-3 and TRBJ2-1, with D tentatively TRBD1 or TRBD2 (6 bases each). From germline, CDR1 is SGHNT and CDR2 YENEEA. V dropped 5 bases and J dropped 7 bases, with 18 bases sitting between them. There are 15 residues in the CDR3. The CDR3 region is CASSPGRGRRNEQFF. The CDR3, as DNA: TGTGCCAGCAGCCCGGGCCGGGGGCGCAGGAATGAGCAGTTCTTC.

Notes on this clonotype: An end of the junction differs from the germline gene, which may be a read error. The CDR3 coding sequence is TGTGCTAGCAGCTTACGGGCTAGCGGGGCCTACGAGCAGTACTTC. Its protein is CASSLRASGAYEQYF. The rearrangement links TRBV7-7 to TRBJ2-7, with 9 bases matching TRBD2. Germline CDR1 SSHAT, CDR2 FNYEAQ (reference sequence). The CDR3 totals 15 residues.

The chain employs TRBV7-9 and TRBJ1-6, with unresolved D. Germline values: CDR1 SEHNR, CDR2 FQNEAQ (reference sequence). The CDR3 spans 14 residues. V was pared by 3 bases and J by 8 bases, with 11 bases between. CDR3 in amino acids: CASSFSRAHSPLHF. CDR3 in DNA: TGTGCCAGCAGCTTCTCGAGGGCCCATTCACCCCTCCACTTT. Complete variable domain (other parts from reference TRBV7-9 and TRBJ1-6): DTGVSQNPRHKITKRGQNVTFRCDPISEHNRLYWYRQTLGQGPEFLTYFQNEAQLEKSRLLSDRFSAERPKGSFSTLEIQRTEQGDSAMYLCASSFSRAHSPLHFGNGTRLTVT.

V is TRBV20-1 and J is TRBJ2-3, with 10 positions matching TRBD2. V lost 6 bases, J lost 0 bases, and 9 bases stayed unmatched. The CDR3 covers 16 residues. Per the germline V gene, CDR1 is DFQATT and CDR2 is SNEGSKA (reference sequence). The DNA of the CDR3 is TGCAGTGCACGGTCCCTAGCGGGGGCCAGCACAGATACGCAGTATTTT. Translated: CSARSLAGASTDTQYF.

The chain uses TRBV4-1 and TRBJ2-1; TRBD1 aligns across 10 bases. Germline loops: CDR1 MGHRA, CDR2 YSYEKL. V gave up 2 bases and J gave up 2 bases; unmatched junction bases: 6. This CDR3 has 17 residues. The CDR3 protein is CASSQRRGQGTYNEQFF. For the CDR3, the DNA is TGCGCCAGCAGCCAAAGGAGGGGACAGGGGACCTACAATGAGCAGTTCTTC.

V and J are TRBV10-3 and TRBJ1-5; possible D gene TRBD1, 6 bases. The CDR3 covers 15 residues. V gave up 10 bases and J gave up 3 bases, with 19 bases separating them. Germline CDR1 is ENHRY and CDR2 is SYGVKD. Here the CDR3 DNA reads TGTGCCACCGCTCACCAACAGGGCAACAATCAGCCCCAGCATTTT. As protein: CATAHQQGNNQPQHF.

CDR3 nucleotide sequence: TGTGCCAGCACCAAAACGGGGTCCGATACGCAGTATTTT. This gives the protein CASTKTGSDTQYF. The gene calls are TRBV6-6 and TRBJ2-3, with a possible D match to TRBD2 (5 bases). Germline values: CDR1 MNHNY, CDR2 SVGAGI (reference sequence). V lost 7 bases, J lost 6 bases, and 14 bases lay in between. The CDR3 runs 13 residues.

CDR3 coding DNA: TGTGCCAGCAGCTTGAGATGGTCCGAAGAGACCCAGTACTTC. Protein sequence: CASSLRWSEETQYF. The rearrangement joins TRBV7-2 to TRBJ2-5; D not resolved. With 3 bases removed from V and 3 bases from J, the gap between germline ends came to 11 bases. Germline V gene data show CDR1 as SGHTA and CDR2 as FQGNSA. The CDR3 consists of 14 residues.

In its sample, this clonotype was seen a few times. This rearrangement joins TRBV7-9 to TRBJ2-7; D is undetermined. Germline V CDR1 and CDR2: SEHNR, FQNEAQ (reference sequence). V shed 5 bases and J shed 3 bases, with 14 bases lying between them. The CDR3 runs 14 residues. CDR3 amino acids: CASSAQSYYYEQYF. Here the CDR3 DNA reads TGTGCCAGCAGCGCGCAGAGCTATTACTACGAGCAGTACTTC.

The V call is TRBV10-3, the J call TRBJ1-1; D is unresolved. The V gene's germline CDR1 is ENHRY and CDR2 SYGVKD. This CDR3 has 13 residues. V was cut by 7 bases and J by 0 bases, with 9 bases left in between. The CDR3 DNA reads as TGTGCCATCAATAAGGATTTGAACACTGAAGCTTTCTTT. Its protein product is CAINKDLNTEAFF.

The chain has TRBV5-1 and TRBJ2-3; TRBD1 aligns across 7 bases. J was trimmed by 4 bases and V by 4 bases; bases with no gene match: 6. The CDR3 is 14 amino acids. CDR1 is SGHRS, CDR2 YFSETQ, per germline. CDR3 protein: CASSPGTASDTQYF. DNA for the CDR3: TGCGCCAGCAGCCCCGGGACAGCATCAGATACGCAGTATTTT. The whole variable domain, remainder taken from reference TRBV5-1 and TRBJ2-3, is KAGVTQTPRYLIKTRGQQVTLSCSPISGHRSVSWYQQTPGQGLQFLFEYFSETQRNKGNFPGRFSGRQFSNSRSEMNVSTLELGDSALYLCASSPGTASDTQYFGPGTRLTVL.

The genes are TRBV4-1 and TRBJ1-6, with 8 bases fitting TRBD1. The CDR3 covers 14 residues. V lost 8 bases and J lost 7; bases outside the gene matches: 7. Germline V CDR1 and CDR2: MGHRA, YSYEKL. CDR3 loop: CASRRGQDNSPLHF. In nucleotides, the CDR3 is TGCGCCAGCCGGAGGGGACAGGACAATTCACCCCTCCACTTT.

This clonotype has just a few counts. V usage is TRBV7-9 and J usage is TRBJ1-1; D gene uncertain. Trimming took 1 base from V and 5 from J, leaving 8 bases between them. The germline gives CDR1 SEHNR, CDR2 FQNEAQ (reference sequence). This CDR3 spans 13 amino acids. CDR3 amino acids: CASSLDVGTEAFF. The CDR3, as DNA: TGTGCCAGCAGCTTAGACGTGGGAACTGAAGCTTTCTTT.

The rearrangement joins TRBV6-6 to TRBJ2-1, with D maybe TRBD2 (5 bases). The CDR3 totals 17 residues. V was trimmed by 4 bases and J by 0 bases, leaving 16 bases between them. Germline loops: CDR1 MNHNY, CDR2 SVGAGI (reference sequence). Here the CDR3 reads CASSSRLAISSYNEQFF. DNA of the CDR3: TGTGCCAGCAGTTCCCGGCTAGCCATCAGCTCCTACAATGAGCAGTTCTTC.

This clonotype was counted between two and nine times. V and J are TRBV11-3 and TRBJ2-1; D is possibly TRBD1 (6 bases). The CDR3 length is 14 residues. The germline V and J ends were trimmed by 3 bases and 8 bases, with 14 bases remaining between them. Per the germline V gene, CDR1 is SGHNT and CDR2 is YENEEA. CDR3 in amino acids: CASSLGAKTDEQFF. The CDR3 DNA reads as TGTGCCAGCAGCTTGGGGGCGAAGACCGATGAGCAGTTCTTC. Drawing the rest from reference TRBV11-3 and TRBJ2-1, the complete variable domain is EAGVVQSPRYKIIEKKQPVAFWCNPISGHNTLYWYLQNLGQGPELLIRYENEEAVDDSQLPKDRFSAERLKGVDSTLKIQPAELGDSAVYLCASSLGAKTDEQFFGPGTRLTVL.

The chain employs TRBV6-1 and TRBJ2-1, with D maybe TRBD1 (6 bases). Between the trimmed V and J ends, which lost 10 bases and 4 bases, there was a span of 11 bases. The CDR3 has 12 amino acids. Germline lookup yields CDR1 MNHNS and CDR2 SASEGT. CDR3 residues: CATGTKYNEQFF. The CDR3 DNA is TGTGCCACCGGGACAAAATACAATGAGCAGTTCTTC.

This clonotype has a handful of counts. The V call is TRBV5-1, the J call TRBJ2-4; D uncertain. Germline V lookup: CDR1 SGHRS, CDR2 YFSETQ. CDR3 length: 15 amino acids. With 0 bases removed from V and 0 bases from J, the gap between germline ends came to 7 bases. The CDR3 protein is CASSLGILAKNIQYF. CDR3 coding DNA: TGCGCCAGCAGCTTGGGGATTCTAGCCAAAAACATTCAGTACTTC.